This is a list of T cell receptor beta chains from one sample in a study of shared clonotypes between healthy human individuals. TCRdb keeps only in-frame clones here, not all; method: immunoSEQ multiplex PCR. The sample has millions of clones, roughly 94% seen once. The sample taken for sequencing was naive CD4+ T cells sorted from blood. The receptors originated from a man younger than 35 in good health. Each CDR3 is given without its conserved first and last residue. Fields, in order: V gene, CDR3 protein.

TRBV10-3	AISESRAVQQPQH
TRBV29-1	SVGTANTGELF
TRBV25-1	ASSDPRGGGANTGELF
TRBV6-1	ASSEAGRNSYEQY
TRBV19	ASSIRRGVPEAF
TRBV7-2	ASSLAWRDEQF
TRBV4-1	ASSQVAGGDNEQF
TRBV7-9	ASSLWQGANEQY
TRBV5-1	ASSALAEAYEQY
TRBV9	ASSVDTWNTEAF
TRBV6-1	ASSDTQTGIDEKLF
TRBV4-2	ASSPDTLIDVGTDTQY
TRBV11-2	ASSLQASGRAAEQY
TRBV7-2	ASSYRLAGYEQY
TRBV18	ASSPTPYEQY
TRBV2	ASSLDRGLDEQY
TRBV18	ASSSTEVKNTGELF
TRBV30	AWSVGYGSQH
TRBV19	ASSIGSEQY
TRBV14	ASSRIGGVKFYEQY
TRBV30	AWSVLHLRADEKLF
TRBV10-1	ASSESGGAETQY
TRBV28	ASRGQAGTEAF
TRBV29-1	SVEGNSYGYT
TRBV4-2	ASSQGPGPSGNTIY
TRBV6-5	ASSRLAGAVYEQY
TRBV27	ASSWENTGELF
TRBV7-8	ASSLNIGQGFGTQY
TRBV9	ASSEGQGALYAF
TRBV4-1	ASSQVPTGLQRAQY
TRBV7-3	ASSPGGSRGYEQY
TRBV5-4	ASRIVADTEAF
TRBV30	AWSTQANQPQH
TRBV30	ACSRDRGFYEQY
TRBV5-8	ASSLEQAMGEQY
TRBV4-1	ASRNTGNEKLF
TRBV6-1	ASSEAGTEAF
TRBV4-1	ASSQERGPGGTQY
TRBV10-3	AISERVGTTEAF
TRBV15	ATSGRQGAGEKLF
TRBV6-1	ASSPTGPYGYT
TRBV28	ASSLPGQGMGEQY
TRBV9	ASSVGSGVLGGENEKLF
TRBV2	ASSVDGSGTEAF
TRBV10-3	AISEVSAGSYNSPLH
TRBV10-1	ASSGQGANEKLF
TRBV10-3	AIRLTRDTEAF
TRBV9	ASSVHLPGQGCFEQY
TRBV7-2	ASTFSGSTYNEQF
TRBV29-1	SVQRQGRGAF
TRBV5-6	ASSLGHSGSGGYT
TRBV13	ASSLGGGYGYT
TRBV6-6	ASSYAPTVHEQY
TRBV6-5	ASGQGWGYT
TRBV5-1	ASSISGAGPQH
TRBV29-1	SVEYGSYGYT
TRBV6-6	ASSRRGTANYGYT
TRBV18	ASSPVLAGRDTQY
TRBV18	ASSPLVAGGTGELF
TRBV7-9	ASSLGERVQQETQY